Following are 11 T cell receptor beta chains from one sample sequenced in a study of CD8+CD57+ T cells in acquired aplastic anemia. Genomic DNA constituted the template upon which TCR beta VDJ and CDR3 profiling was performed. TCRdb processed the reads anew with MiXCR; each CDR3 protein has one entry. The table lists 400,000 to 450,000 distinct CDR3 sequences, 65% to 80% of them singletons. Sequencing was performed on sorted CD4+, CD8+, or CD8+CD57+ T cells (not recorded which) from PBMCs. All receptors come from a human donor in good health, serving as a control.

The chain is built from TRBV7-2 and TRBJ2-7; 8 bases are a match to TRBD2. This CDR3 is built from 15 residues. Losses at the gene ends were 4 bases for V and 6 bases for J; bases not matched to a gene: 11. Looked up from germline, CDR1 is SGHTA and CDR2 is FQGNSA. In nucleotides, the CDR3 is TGTGCCAGCAGCTCCGGCGGGAGGCCCTCCGGCGAGCAGTACTTC. Translated: CASSSGGRPSGEQYF.

Of note for this clonotype: Possible read error: a much larger clone is one base away. The V and J genes are TRBV7-9 and TRBJ1-3; 7 bases are shared with TRBD1. CDR3 size: 14 residues. CDR1 SEHNR and CDR2 FQNEAQ come from the germline V gene (reference sequence). In nucleotides, the CDR3 is TGTGCCGGCAGCCCGGGGACAGAGCGAAACACCATATATTTT. Amino acids: CAGSPGTERNTIYF. The full variable domain, with the rest looked up from reference TRBV7-9 and TRBJ1-3, is DTGVSQNPRHKITKRGQNVTFRCDPISEHNRLYWYRQTLGQGPEFLTYFQNEAQLEKSRLLSDRFSAERPKGSFSTLEIQRTEQGDSAMYLCAGSPGTERNTIYFGEGSWLTVV.

The rearrangement uses TRBV9 and TRBJ1-5; D is perhaps TRBD1 (5 bases). Trimming stripped 3 bases from V and 6 bases from J, with 22 bases between. The germline V gene encodes CDR1 SGDLS and CDR2 YYNGEE. This CDR3 is 17 amino acids long. The CDR3 here is CASSAWTGEWSFQPQHF. CDR3 nucleotide sequence: TGTGCCAGCAGCGCCTGGACGGGGGAGTGGAGCTTTCAGCCCCAGCATTTT. The full variable domain, with the rest looked up from reference TRBV9 and TRBJ1-5, is DSGVTQTPKHLITATGQRVTLRCSPRSGDLSVYWYQQSLDQGLQFLIQYYNGEERAKGNILERFSAQQFPDLHSELNLSSLELGDSALYFCASSAWTGEWSFQPQHFGDGTRLSIL.

With regard to this clonotype: The junction departs from germline at one end; a sequencing error may be responsible. This chain joins TRBV7-8 and TRBJ1-2, with no clear D. The length of the CDR3 is 14 residues. Per the germline V gene, CDR1 is SGHVS and CDR2 is FQNEAQ. CDR3 region: CASSLANYGYSFGF. DNA for the CDR3: TGTGCCAGCAGCTTAGCTAACTATGGCTACAGCTTCGGCTTC.

The sample holds many counts of this clonotype. The J gene is TRBJ2-7, the V gene TRBV7-2; TRBD1 matches 7 bases. J gave up 5 bases and V 3 bases, and 10 bases lay outside the gene matches. Germline CDR1 is SGHTA and CDR2 is FQGNSA. The CDR3 has 15 amino acids. The CDR3 DNA is TGTGCCAGCAGCTTCTGGACAGGTGTGCAGGACGAGCAGTACTTC. Its protein is CASSFWTGVQDEQYF.

In its sample, this clonotype was seen many times. The gene calls are TRBV7-3 and TRBJ2-3; 9 nucleotides line up with TRBD2. The germline V gene has CDR1 SGHTA and CDR2 FQGTGA. Germline trimming cut 5 bases from V and 6 bases from J; bases unmatched to any gene: 6. The CDR3 runs 14 residues. CDR3 bases: TGTGCCAGCAGCCGCGGGGGGGCGTCCGATACGCAGTATTTT. It translates to CASSRGGASDTQYF.

This clonotype was seen once. The chain joins TRBV5-1 to TRBJ2-3; possibly TRBD2 for D (5 bases). Germline CDR1 is SGHRS and CDR2 is YFSETQ. CDR3 length: 15 residues. The ends were cut back, 0 bases at V and 3 bases at J, with 11 bases in the middle. The CDR3 protein is CASSLAQRATDTQYF. In nucleotides, the CDR3 is TGCGCCAGCAGCTTGGCACAGAGGGCGACAGATACGCAGTATTTT.

As concerns this clonotype: A junction end diverges from the germline sequence, so it may reflect a read error. The V and J genes are TRBV2 and TRBJ1-1; D is perhaps TRBD1 (5 bases). Germline assignment: CDR1 SNHLY and CDR2 FYNNEI. The CDR3 contains 14 residues. The DNA for the CDR3 is TGTGCCACCAGTAGATACCCGCAAGGGGCTGAAGCTTTCTTT. This codes for CATSRYPQGAEAFF. The full variable domain, its missing parts supplied by reference TRBV2 and TRBJ1-1, is EPEVTQTPSHQVTQMGQEVILRCVPISNHLYFYWYRQILGQKVEFLVSFYNNEISEKSEIFDDQFSVERPDGSNFTLKIRSTKLEDSAMYFCATSRYPQGAEAFFGQGTRLTVV.

This clonotype was counted a few times. This rearrangement joins TRBV19 to TRBJ2-5; 7 positions agree with TRBD2. The CDR3 runs 13 residues. CDR1 is LNHDA and CDR2 is SQIVND in the germline V gene (reference sequence). Unmatched junction bases numbered 6, after V lost 6 bases and J lost 5 bases. The CDR3 DNA reads TGTGCCAGTAGACCCGGGGGGAGGGAGACCCAGTACTTC. Translating it yields CASRPGGRETQYF.

Worth noting for this clonotype: At one end, the junction sequence differs from germline, possibly due to a read error. This chain uses TRBV7-9 with TRBJ2-7; D may match TRBD1 or TRBD2 (6 bases each). Per germline, CDR1 SEHNR and CDR2 FQNEAQ (reference sequence). The CDR3 consists of 14 residues. Written as DNA, the CDR3 is TGCGCCAGCCGCCCGATAGGGGGGAACTGCGACCAGCACTTC. Translating it yields CASRPIGGNCDQHF.

As concerns this clonotype: One end of the junction varies from germline; a read error may be responsible. V usage is TRBV10-3 and J usage is TRBJ2-7, with 7 bases that match TRBD1. This CDR3 region has 14 residues. Germline values: CDR1 ENHRY, CDR2 SYGVKD. CDR3 coding DNA: TGTGCCAGCTCACCCCGACAGGGTACCTACGAGCAGCACTTC. It codes for CASSPRQGTYEQHF.